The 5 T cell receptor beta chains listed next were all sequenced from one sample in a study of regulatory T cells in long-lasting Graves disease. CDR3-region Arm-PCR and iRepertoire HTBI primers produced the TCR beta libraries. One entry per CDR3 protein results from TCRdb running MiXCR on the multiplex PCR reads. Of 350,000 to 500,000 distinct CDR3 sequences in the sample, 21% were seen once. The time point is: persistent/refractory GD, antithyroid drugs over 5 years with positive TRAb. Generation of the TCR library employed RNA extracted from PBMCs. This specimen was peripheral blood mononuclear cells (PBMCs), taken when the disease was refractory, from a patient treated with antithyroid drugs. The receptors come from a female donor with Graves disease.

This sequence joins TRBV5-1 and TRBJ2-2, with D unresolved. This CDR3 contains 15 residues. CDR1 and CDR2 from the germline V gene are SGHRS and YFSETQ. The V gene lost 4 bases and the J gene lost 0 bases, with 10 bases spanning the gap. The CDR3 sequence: CASSPGPSNTGELFF. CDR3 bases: TGCGCCAGCAGCCCGGGTCCCTCGAACACCGGGGAGCTGTTTTTT.

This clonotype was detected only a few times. The CDR3 loop reads CASTPGQYNSPLHF. The CDR3 DNA is TGTGCCAGCACCCCGGGACAATATAATTCACCCCTCCACTTT. This chain joins TRBV25-1 and TRBJ1-6; tentatively, D is TRBD1 (6 bases). From germline, CDR1 is MGHDK and CDR2 SYGVNS. The CDR3 has 14 amino acids. V lost 7 bases and J 4 bases, leaving 11 bases between the germline ends.

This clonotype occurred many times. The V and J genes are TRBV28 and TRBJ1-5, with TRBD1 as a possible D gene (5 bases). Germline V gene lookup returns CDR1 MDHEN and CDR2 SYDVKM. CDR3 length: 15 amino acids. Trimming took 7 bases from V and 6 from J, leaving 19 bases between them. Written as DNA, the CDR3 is TGTGCCAGCAAGGCGGGAACAGGCCGTGGTCAGCCCCAGCATTTT. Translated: CASKAGTGRGQPQHF.

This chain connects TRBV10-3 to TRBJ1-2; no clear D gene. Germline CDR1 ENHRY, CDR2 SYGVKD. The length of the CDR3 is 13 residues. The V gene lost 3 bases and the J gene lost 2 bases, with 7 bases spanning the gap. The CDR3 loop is CAISEKLNYGYTF. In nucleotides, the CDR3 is TGTGCCATCAGTGAAAAATTGAACTATGGCTACACCTTC.

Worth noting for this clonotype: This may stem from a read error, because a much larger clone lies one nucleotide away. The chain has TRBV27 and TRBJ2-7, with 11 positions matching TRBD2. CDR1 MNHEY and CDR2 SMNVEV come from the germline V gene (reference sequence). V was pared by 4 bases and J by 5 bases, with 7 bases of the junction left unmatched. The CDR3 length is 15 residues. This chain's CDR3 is CASSSPGLAAHEQYF. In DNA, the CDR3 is TGTGCCAGCAGTTCCCCGGGACTAGCGGCCCACGAGCAGTACTTC.